The sample holds many counts of the clone carrying this T cell receptor (beta chain). At one end the junction does not follow the germline gene, possibly because of a read error. CDR3 regions were amplified by Arm-PCR using iRepertoire HTBI primers to build TCR beta libraries. TCRdb independently ran MiXCR on the multiplex PCR reads; one entry per CDR3 protein. The table has roughly 220,000 distinct CDR3 sequences, about a sixth seen once; the top ten hold about 20%. This entry is derived from a study of regulatory T cells in long-lasting Graves disease. Time point noted: newly diagnosed GD, antithyroid drugs for less than 3 months. PBMC-extracted RNA yielded the TCR library. The patient group derived from an endocrinology department in Xi'an, China. Germline V CDR1 and CDR2: SNHLY, FYNNEI. The CDR3 totals 11 residues.

V gene TRBV2 combines with J gene TRBJ2-5, with a tentative D call TRBD1 (5 bases). The TCR sequence derives from a female donor with Graves disease. This sample comprised peripheral blood mononuclear cells (PBMCs), obtained at new diagnosis, from a patient treated with antithyroid drugs. The CDR3 reads CTSSRAETQYF. The DNA of the CDR3 is TGTACCAGCAGCAGGGCAGAGACCCAGTACTTC.